The rows below give T cell receptor beta chains drawn from one sample of a study of blood T cell repertoires in COVID-19. Data came from immunoSEQ multiplex PCR; TCRdb stores just in-frame clones and leaves some out. The data contain some 300,000 clones, roughly 87% of them seen just once; the ten biggest clones take up around 1%. Material for sequencing was PBMCs or T cells enriched from blood (not recorded which). The receptors shown here come from a woman in her 30s who had recovered from COVID-19. Both conserved end residues are part of each CDR3. A D gene is named only where the DNA matches it firmly. For some rows the clone size is stated as once, few or many, or as a class when expanded; others skip it.

clone size: -; D gene: -; V gene: TRBV5-1; J gene: TRBJ1-1; CDR3 protein: CASTPETGGLNTEAFF; CDR3 DNA: TGCGCCAGCACCCCTGAAACAGGCGGTTTGAACACTGAAGCTTTCTTT
clone size: -; D gene: TRBD2; V gene: TRBV5-1; J gene: TRBJ2-5; CDR3 protein: CASSVGGGASETQYF; CDR3 DNA: TGCGCCAGCAGCGTCGGCGGGGGGGCCTCGGAGACCCAGTACTTC
clone size: -; D gene: TRBD2; V gene: TRBV9; J gene: TRBJ2-5; CDR3 protein: CASSGGRARETQYF; CDR3 DNA: TGTGCCAGCAGCGGCGGGAGGGCCCGGGAGACCCAGTACTTC
clone size: -; D gene: TRBD1; V gene: TRBV10-1; J gene: TRBJ2-7; CDR3 protein: CADDRAAYEQYF; CDR3 DNA: TGCGCCGACGACAGGGCCGCCTACGAGCAGTACTTC
clone size: -; D gene: TRBD1; V gene: TRBV5-1; J gene: TRBJ2-7; CDR3 protein: CASSAGGSYEQYF; CDR3 DNA: TGCGCCAGCAGCGCAGGGGGCTCCTACGAGCAGTACTTC
clone size: few; D gene: TRBD1; V gene: TRBV19; J gene: TRBJ1-6; CDR3 protein: CASSGTGGGNSPLHF; CDR3 DNA: TGTGCCAGTAGCGGGACAGGGGGGGGTAATTCACCCCTCCACTTT
clone size: -; D gene: -; V gene: TRBV30; J gene: TRBJ1-6; CDR3 protein: CAWLPGQPNSPLHF; CDR3 DNA: TGTGCCTGGCTACCGGGACAACCGAATTCACCCCTCCACTTT
clone size: -; D gene: -; V gene: TRBV27; J gene: TRBJ1-2; CDR3 protein: CASSPNGQAAAF; CDR3 DNA: TGTGCCAGCAGTCCTAACGGACAAGCCGCCGCGTTT
clone size: -; D gene: -; V gene: TRBV3-1/TRBV3-2; J gene: TRBJ1-6; CDR3 protein: CASASSPLHF; CDR3 DNA: TGTGCCAGCGCCAGTTCGCCCCTCCACTTT
clone size: -; D gene: TRBD1; V gene: TRBV15; J gene: TRBJ1-1; CDR3 protein: CATSLRQGLNTEAFF; CDR3 DNA: TGTGCCACCAGCTTACGACAGGGCTTGAACACTGAAGCTTTCTTT
clone size: -; D gene: TRBD1; V gene: TRBV27; J gene: TRBJ1-6; CDR3 protein: CASSITDRGLNSPLHF; CDR3 DNA: TGTGCCAGCAGTATAACAGACAGGGGGCTTAATTCACCCCTCCACTTT
clone size: -; D gene: TRBD1; V gene: TRBV10-3; J gene: TRBJ1-1; CDR3 protein: CAISEDRDTEAFF; CDR3 DNA: TGTGCCATCAGTGAGGACAGGGACACTGAAGCTTTCTTT
clone size: -; D gene: -; V gene: TRBV7-9; J gene: TRBJ1-1; CDR3 protein: CASSLSGASTEAFF; CDR3 DNA: TGTGCCAGCAGCTTAAGTGGAGCCAGCACTGAAGCTTTCTTT
clone size: -; D gene: -; V gene: TRBV2; J gene: TRBJ1-1; CDR3 protein: CASRETGQSAFF; CDR3 DNA: TGTGCCAGCAGGGAAACGGGACAAAGCGCTTTCTTT
clone size: -; D gene: TRBD1; V gene: TRBV6-6; J gene: TRBJ1-5; CDR3 protein: CASSRTGGSGNQPQHF; CDR3 DNA: TGTGCCAGCAGTCGAACAGGGGGGTCCGGCAATCAGCCCCAGCATTTT
clone size: -; D gene: -; V gene: TRBV4-1; J gene: TRBJ2-5; CDR3 protein: CASSPQDTYQETQYF; CDR3 DNA: TGCGCCAGCAGCCCCCAGGACACGTACCAAGAGACCCAGTACTTC
clone size: -; D gene: -; V gene: TRBV5-6; J gene: TRBJ1-1; CDR3 protein: CASSLPFSGAEAFF; CDR3 DNA: TGTGCCAGCAGCTTGCCCTTTTCAGGCGCTGAAGCTTTCTTT
clone size: -; D gene: TRBD1; V gene: TRBV2; J gene: TRBJ2-1; CDR3 protein: CASSGDRGYNEQFF; CDR3 DNA: TGTGCCAGCAGTGGGGACAGGGGCTACAATGAGCAGTTCTTC
clone size: -; D gene: TRBD2; V gene: TRBV5-4; J gene: TRBJ2-1; CDR3 protein: CASSLGGRKESEQFF; CDR3 DNA: TGTGCCAGCAGCTTGGGCGGGAGGAAGGAGAGTGAGCAGTTCTTC
clone size: -; D gene: TRBD1; V gene: TRBV6-1; J gene: TRBJ1-2; CDR3 protein: CASSDGTGGYTF; CDR3 DNA: TGTGCCAGCAGTGACGGGACAGGCGGCTACACCTTC
clone size: -; D gene: TRBD2; V gene: TRBV27; J gene: TRBJ2-7; CDR3 protein: CASSPSGRLWYEQYF; CDR3 DNA: TGTGCCAGCAGCCCCAGCGGGAGGCTCTGGTACGAGCAGTACTTC
clone size: -; D gene: -; V gene: TRBV28; J gene: TRBJ2-2; CDR3 protein: CASNSFTGELFF; CDR3 DNA: TGTGCCAGCAACTCTTTCACCGGGGAGCTGTTTTTT
clone size: -; D gene: -; V gene: TRBV5-1; J gene: TRBJ2-2; CDR3 protein: CASSLAAGTGELFF; CDR3 DNA: TGCGCCAGCAGCCTGGCCGCGGGCACCGGGGAGCTGTTTTTT
clone size: -; D gene: TRBD1; V gene: TRBV11-2; J gene: TRBJ2-7; CDR3 protein: CASSDQDRGRGYEQYF; CDR3 DNA: TGTGCCAGCAGCGACCAAGACAGGGGTAGGGGCTACGAGCAGTACTTC
clone size: -; D gene: TRBD2; V gene: TRBV7-2; J gene: TRBJ2-3; CDR3 protein: CASSLGAGGRGDTQYF; CDR3 DNA: TGTGCCAGCAGCTTAGGCGCGGGGGGGCGAGGGGATACGCAGTATTTT
clone size: -; D gene: -; V gene: TRBV5-1; J gene: TRBJ1-3; CDR3 protein: CASRPGDGNTIYF; CDR3 DNA: TGCGCCAGCCGGCCGGGGGACGGAAACACCATATATTTT
clone size: -; D gene: TRBD1; V gene: TRBV9; J gene: TRBJ1-1; CDR3 protein: CASSVGTGPGAFF; CDR3 DNA: TGTGCCAGCAGCGTAGGGACAGGGCCTGGGGCTTTCTTT